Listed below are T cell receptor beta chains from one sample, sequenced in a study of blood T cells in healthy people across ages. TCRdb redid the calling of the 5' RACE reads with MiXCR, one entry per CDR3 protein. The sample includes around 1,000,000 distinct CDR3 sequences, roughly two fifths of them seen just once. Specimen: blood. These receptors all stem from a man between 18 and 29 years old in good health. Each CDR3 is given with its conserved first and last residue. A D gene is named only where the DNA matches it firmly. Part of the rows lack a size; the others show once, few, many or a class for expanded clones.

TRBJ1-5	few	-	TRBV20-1	TGCAGTGCAACCCCGCCTAGCAATCAGCCCCAGCATTTT	CSATPPSNQPQHF
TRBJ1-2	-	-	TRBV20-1	TGCAGTGCGCCCGGGATCCAAGACTTAGGGGGCTACACCTTC	CSAPGIQDLGGYTF
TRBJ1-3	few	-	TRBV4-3	TGCGCCAGCAGCTACGGCCAACAGGGAGACGGAAACACCATATATTTT	CASSYGQQGDGNTIYF
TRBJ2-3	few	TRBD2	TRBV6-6	TGTGCCAGCGCCCGGGGGGGTAGCACAGATACGCAGTATTTT	CASARGGSTDTQYF
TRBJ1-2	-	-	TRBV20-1	TGCAGTGCTAGAGCAGGGTTGGGAGGCTACACCTTC	CSARAGLGGYTF
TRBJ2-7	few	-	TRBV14	TGTGCCAGCAGCCAACCGGAGGGGATCTACGAGCAGTACTTC	CASSQPEGIYEQYF
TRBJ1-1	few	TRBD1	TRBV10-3	TGTGCCATCAGTGCAGGGACAGGCTATGAAGCTTTCTTT	CAISAGTGYEAFF
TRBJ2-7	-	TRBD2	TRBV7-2	TGTGCCAGCAGGAAGACTAGCGGGGATTACGAGCAGTACTTC	CASRKTSGDYEQYF
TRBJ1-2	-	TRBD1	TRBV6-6	TGTACCAGCAGTCCTCAGGGGGGTTATGGCTACACCTTC	CTSSPQGGYGYTF
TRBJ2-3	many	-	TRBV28	TGTGCCAGCTTCTTTGGCCGGGTCCCCAGCACAGATACGCAGTATTTT	CASFFGRVPSTDTQYF
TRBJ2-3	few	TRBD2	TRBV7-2	TGTGCCAGCAGCTTCTTGCCGGGACTAGCAACAGATACGCAGTATTTT	CASSFLPGLATDTQYF
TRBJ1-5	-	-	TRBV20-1	TGCAGTGCTAACCAAGGGCTTTATAGCAATCAGCCCCAGCATTTT	CSANQGLYSNQPQHF
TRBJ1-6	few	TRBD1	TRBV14	TGTGCCAGCAGCCAAGAAATGGGGACAGCAGACTATAATTCACCCCTCCACTTT	CASSQEMGTADYNSPLHF
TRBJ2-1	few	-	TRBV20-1	TGCAGTGCCCCACCGGGACACTCCTACAATGAGCAGTTCTTC	CSAPPGHSYNEQFF
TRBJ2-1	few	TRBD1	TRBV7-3	TGTGCCAGCAGCTCACGGACAGGGGAGTACAATGAGCAGTTCTTC	CASSSRTGEYNEQFF
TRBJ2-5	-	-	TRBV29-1	TGCAGCGTTCAATTAACGGGAGTTTACGGGCAGTACTTC	CSVQLTGVYGQYF
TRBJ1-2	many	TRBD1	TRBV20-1	TGCAGTGCTATTCCCGGGACAGGCTATGGCTACACCTTC	CSAIPGTGYGYTF
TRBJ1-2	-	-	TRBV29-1	TGCAGCGTTGAAGGATCCAGGCAGGGCTATGGCTACACCTTC	CSVEGSRQGYGYTF
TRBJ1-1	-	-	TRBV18	TGTGCCAGCTCACATACCACGGAAGAGGGAGGGACTGAAGCTTTCTTT	CASSHTTEEGGTEAFF
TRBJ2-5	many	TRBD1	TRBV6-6	TGTGCCAGCAGTTACAACAGGGGAGTAGAGACCCAGTACTTC	CASSYNRGVETQYF
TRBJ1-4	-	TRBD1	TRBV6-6	TGTGCCGTACGTACAGGGGGCGAGGAAGAGAATGAAAAACTGTTTTTT	CAVRTGGEEENEKLFF
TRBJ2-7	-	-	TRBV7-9	TGTGCCAGCAGCCCCGAGTCGGGCTACGAGCAGTACTTC	CASSPESGYEQYF
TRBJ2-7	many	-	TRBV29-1	TGCAGCGTTTTGGGGGCGCAAGAGCAGTACTTC	CSVLGAQEQYF
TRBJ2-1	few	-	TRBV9	TGTGCCAGCAGCGGTAATAGACTCGGCGAGCAGTTCTTC	CASSGNRLGEQFF
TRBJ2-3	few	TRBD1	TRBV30	TGTGCCTGGAATAGACAGGGGGCGGATACGCAGTATTTT	CAWNRQGADTQYF
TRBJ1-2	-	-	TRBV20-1	TGCAGTGCTAGCATGATAAGACAGTCTGGCTACACCTTC	CSASMIRQSGYTF
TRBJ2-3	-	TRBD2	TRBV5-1	TGCGCCAGCAGCTTGGGCCAGCGGGGAAGCACAGATACGCAGTATTTT	CASSLGQRGSTDTQYF
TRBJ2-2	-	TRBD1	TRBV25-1	TGTGCCAGCAGTGAATCCCCAGGGGGTCGGCCCGGGGAGCTGTTTTTT	CASSESPGGRPGELFF
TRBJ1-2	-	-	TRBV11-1	TGTGCCAGCAGCTTAGTCGGGCCAAGGGATGGCTACACCTTC	CASSLVGPRDGYTF
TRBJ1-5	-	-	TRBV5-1	TGCGCCAGCAGCTTGTCCGGGGAAGGAGGCAATCAGCCCCAGCATTTT	CASSLSGEGGNQPQHF
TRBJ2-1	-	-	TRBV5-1	TGCGCCAGCAGCTTAGCTAGTACTCTCTACAATGAGCAGTTCTTC	CASSLASTLYNEQFF
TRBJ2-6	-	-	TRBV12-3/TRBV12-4	TGTGCCAGCGTACGGTCTGGGGCCAACGTCCTGACTTTC	CASVRSGANVLTF
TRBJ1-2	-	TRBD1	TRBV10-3	TGTGCCATCAGTGTTAGGGGGCCGGGTGGCTACACCTTC	CAISVRGPGGYTF
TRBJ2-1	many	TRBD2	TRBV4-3	TGCGCCAGCAGCCCAGGGACTAGCGGTCACAATGAGCAGTTCTTC	CASSPGTSGHNEQFF
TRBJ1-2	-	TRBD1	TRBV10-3	TGTGCCATCAGTGGAAGACAGGGGGTGGGACTCTACACCTTC	CAISGRQGVGLYTF
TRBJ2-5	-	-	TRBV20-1	TGCAGTGCTAGAATCATGCAAGACATCGGGGTTCAAGAGACCCAGTACTTC	CSARIMQDIGVQETQYF
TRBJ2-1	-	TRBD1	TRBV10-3	TGTGCCATCAGTGAGAGGCAGGGGGTAAAGAATGAGCAGTTCTTC	CAISERQGVKNEQFF
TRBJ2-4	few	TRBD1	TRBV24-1	TGTGCCACCAGTGATCCCGGGACAGGGAAAAACATTCAGTACTTC	CATSDPGTGKNIQYF
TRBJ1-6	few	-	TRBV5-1	TGCGCCAGCAGCTTGTCGGGTAGGGGTAATAATTCACCCCTCCACTTT	CASSLSGRGNNSPLHF
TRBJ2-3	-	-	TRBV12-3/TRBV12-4	TGTGCCAGCAGTTTTAGGGTGAGCACAGATGTGCAGTATTTT	CASSFRVSTDVQYF
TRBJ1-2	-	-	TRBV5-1	TGCGCCAGCCACCTTGACCGATATAACTATGGCTACACCTTC	CASHLDRYNYGYTF
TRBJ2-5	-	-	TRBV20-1	TGCAGTGCGGAAGGGAAGGAGCAGTACTTC	CSAEGKEQYF
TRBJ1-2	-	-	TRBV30	TGTGCCTGGAGTGAGGGAGGGAACTATGGCTACACCTTC	CAWSEGGNYGYTF
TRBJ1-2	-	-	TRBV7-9	TGTGCCAGCAGCCCGGGATCGGGGAGAGTAAACGGCTACACCTTC	CASSPGSGRVNGYTF
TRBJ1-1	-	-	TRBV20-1	TGCAGTGCTAGAGTCTCGCCCCTCACAGGGCGGACTGAAGCTTTCTTT	CSARVSPLTGRTEAFF
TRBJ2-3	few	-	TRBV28	TGTGCCAGCACTGGCCTGCGAAGCACAGATACGCAGTATTTT	CASTGLRSTDTQYF
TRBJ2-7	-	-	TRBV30	TGTGCCTGGAGTGGGAACGGCCGCTACGAGCAGTACTTC	CAWSGNGRYEQYF
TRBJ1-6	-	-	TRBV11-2	TGTGCCAGCAGCGCCTCGGACGGGACCTATAATTCACCCCTCCACTTT	CASSASDGTYNSPLHF
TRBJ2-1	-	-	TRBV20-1	TGCAGTGCTAATCGGGGTCGGTTCTTC	CSANRGRFF
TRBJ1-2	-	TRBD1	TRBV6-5	TGTGCCAGCAGTTCCAGTACGGGACAGACTAACTATGGCTACACCTTC	CASSSSTGQTNYGYTF
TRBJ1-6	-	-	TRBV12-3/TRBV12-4	TGTGTCAGCAGTAAGCAGAGCTCCTATAATTCACCCCTCCACTTT	CVSSKQSSYNSPLHF
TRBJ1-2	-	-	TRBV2	TGTGCCAGCAAGACCAGTAACTCGGGCTACACCTTC	CASKTSNSGYTF
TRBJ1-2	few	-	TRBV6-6	TGTGCCAGCAATCCCAGTGGGGGTTTTTATGGCTACACCTTC	CASNPSGGFYGYTF
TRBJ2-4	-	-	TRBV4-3	TGCGCCAGCAGCTCAAATCGGGGCCTCCCGGCCATTCAGTACTTC	CASSSNRGLPAIQYF
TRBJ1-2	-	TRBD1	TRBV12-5	TGTGCTAGTGGAGGGGGCACTAACTATGGCTACACCTTC	CASGGGTNYGYTF
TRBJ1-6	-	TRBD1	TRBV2	TGTGCCAGCAGGAGGACAGGGGAACGGAATTCACCCCTCCACTTT	CASRRTGERNSPLHF
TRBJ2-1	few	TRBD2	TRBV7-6	TGTGCCAGCAGCACTCTCGCGGGGGGAATCAATGAGCAGTTCTTC	CASSTLAGGINEQFF